One TCR beta chain is described in this entry. The record originates from a study of human T cells and chemical hapten exposure. Study at large: Investigators sensitized about 2 cm by about 2 cm of upper inner arm skin with 2% DPC.

Described time point: pre-sensitization, week 0. Treatment here: therapeutic diphenylcyclopropenone sensitization with weekly scalp DPC. Suited to DPC and affected by alopecia, the donors ranged from 18 to 70 years old. The length of the CDR3 is 17 residues. Germline CDR1 SGHAT, CDR2 FQNNGV. V lost 4 bases, J lost 4 bases, and 22 bases lay in between. Original handling: Sample-level TCR yields exhibited a median of about 96,000, with a range of about 20,000 to 700,000. TCRdb processed the RACE reads anew with MiXCR; each CDR3 protein has one entry. The authors' filters were not applied to this entry. The sample lists approximately 370,000 distinct CDR3 sequences, about 5.4% occurring once.

V gene TRBV11-2 combines with J gene TRBJ1-2; D is unresolved. This clonotype was obtained from a woman between 18 and 29 years old with alopecia areata. Some clones in this sample may be carry-over from other donors' samples. The material was whole blood, obtained in connection with sensitization to the hapten diphenylcyclopropenone (DPC). CDR3 sequence: CASSSSPHGKGPYGYTF. CDR3 bases: TGTGCCAGCAGCTCAAGCCCCCATGGTAAAGGGCCCTATGGCTACACCTTC. The full variable domain, completed using reference TRBV11-2 and TRBJ1-2, is EAGVAQSPRYKIIEKRQSVAFWCNPISGHATLYWYQQILGQGPKLLIQFQNNGVVDDSQLPKDRFSAERLKGVDSTLKIQPAKLEDSAVYLCASSSSPHGKGPYGYTFGSGTRLTVV.